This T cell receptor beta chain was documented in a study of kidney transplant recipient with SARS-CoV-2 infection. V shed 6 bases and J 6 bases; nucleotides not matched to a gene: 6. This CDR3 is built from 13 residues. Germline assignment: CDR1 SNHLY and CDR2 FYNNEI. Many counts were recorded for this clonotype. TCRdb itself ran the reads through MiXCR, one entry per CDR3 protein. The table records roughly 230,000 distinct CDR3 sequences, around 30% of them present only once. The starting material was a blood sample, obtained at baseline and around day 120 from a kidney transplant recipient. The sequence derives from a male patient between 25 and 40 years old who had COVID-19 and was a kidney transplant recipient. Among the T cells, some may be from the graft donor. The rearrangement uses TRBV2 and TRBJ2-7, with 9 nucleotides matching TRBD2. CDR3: CASSDPSGTEQYF. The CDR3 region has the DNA TGTGCCAGCAGCGACCCTAGCGGGACCGAGCAGTACTTC.